The rows below give T cell receptor beta chains drawn from one sample of a study of early T cells in non-severe SARS-CoV-2 infection. In TCRdb, the 5' RACE reads were re-called with MiXCR into one record per CDR3 protein. The top ten hold about an eighth of the sample, which has approximately 42,000 distinct CDR3 sequences, 6.1% seen once. The sample was whole blood. Receptor source: an adult who was a healthcare worker with PCR-confirmed SARS-CoV-2 infection or an uninfected control (not recorded which). CDR3s include the opening cysteine and the closing phenylalanine or tryptophan. A D gene is named only where the DNA matches it firmly. Size tells how often a clone was seen (once, few, many) or the class of an expanded clone, and some rows leave it out.

J gene: TRBJ2-5
D gene: TRBD1
clone size: -
V gene: TRBV11-2
CDR3 DNA: TGTGCCAGCAGCTTACTTAGACAGGGGGGTGAAGAGACCCAGTACTTC
CDR3 protein: CASSLLRQGGEETQYF

J gene: TRBJ2-3
D gene: TRBD2
clone size: many
V gene: TRBV6-6
CDR3 DNA: TGTGCCAGCCTACCTAGCGGGGGAACAGATACGCAGTATTTT
CDR3 protein: CASLPSGGTDTQYF

J gene: TRBJ1-6
D gene: -
clone size: many
V gene: TRBV7-2
CDR3 DNA: TGTGCCAGCAGCTTAGAGAGGGTGCAGTTCCTCCACTTT
CDR3 protein: CASSLERVQFLHF

J gene: TRBJ2-1
D gene: TRBD1
clone size: many
V gene: TRBV29-1
CDR3 DNA: TGCAGCTCCCGGGACAGGGGGGACGGTGAGCAGTTCTTC
CDR3 protein: CSSRDRGDGEQFF

J gene: TRBJ1-1
D gene: TRBD1
clone size: many
V gene: TRBV28
CDR3 DNA: TGTGCCAGCAGTGCCGGGACAGGGAACACTGAAGCTTTCTTT
CDR3 protein: CASSAGTGNTEAFF

J gene: TRBJ1-6
D gene: -
clone size: many
V gene: TRBV13
CDR3 DNA: TGTGCCAGCAGCTTAGGCCGGGGAAGCTCACCCCTCCACTTT
CDR3 protein: CASSLGRGSSPLHF

J gene: TRBJ2-1
D gene: -
clone size: many
V gene: TRBV12-3/TRBV12-4
CDR3 DNA: TGTGCCAGCAGTTTAGGTCGCGAGCAGTTCTTC
CDR3 protein: CASSLGREQFF

J gene: TRBJ2-1
D gene: TRBD2
clone size: few
V gene: TRBV11-2
CDR3 DNA: TGTGCCAGCAGCTCACTAGCGGGGGGCTACAATGAGCAGTTCTTC
CDR3 protein: CASSSLAGGYNEQFF

J gene: TRBJ2-5
D gene: -
clone size: few
V gene: TRBV27
CDR3 DNA: TGTGCCAGCAGTTTATCTGGGAGGAAAGAGACCCAGTACTTC
CDR3 protein: CASSLSGRKETQYF

J gene: TRBJ2-2
D gene: -
clone size: -
V gene: TRBV7-2
CDR3 DNA: TGTGCCAGCAGCTTAGAAGGACTTCAGCACACCGGGGAGCTGTTTTTT
CDR3 protein: CASSLEGLQHTGELFF

J gene: TRBJ1-6
D gene: TRBD1
clone size: few
V gene: TRBV28
CDR3 DNA: TGTGCCAGCAGTTTACCGCAGACAGGGACTTCACCCCTCCACTTT
CDR3 protein: CASSLPQTGTSPLHF

J gene: TRBJ2-3
D gene: TRBD2
clone size: many
V gene: TRBV6-4
CDR3 DNA: TGTGCCAGCAGTGACGTGGCGGGGGGAAGCACAGATACGCAGTATTTT
CDR3 protein: CASSDVAGGSTDTQYF

J gene: TRBJ1-3
D gene: -
clone size: few
V gene: TRBV11-2
CDR3 DNA: TGTGCCAGCAGCCCCCCGAGGGCAGGCGGTGACACCATATATTTT
CDR3 protein: CASSPPRAGGDTIYF

J gene: TRBJ2-6
D gene: -
clone size: few
V gene: TRBV20-1
CDR3 DNA: TGCAGTGCTAGAGCGTGGGCGACTGGGGCCAACGTCCTGACTTTC
CDR3 protein: CSARAWATGANVLTF

J gene: TRBJ2-2
D gene: TRBD1
clone size: -
V gene: TRBV28
CDR3 DNA: TGTGCCAGTAAAAGTAGGGGGCATTCCACCGGGGAGCTGTTTTTT
CDR3 protein: CASKSRGHSTGELFF

J gene: TRBJ2-1
D gene: -
clone size: many
V gene: TRBV20-1
CDR3 DNA: TGCAGTGCTAGCGGGTCGGGCGAGCAGTTCTTC
CDR3 protein: CSASGSGEQFF

J gene: TRBJ2-1
D gene: -
clone size: few
V gene: TRBV4-1
CDR3 DNA: TGCGCCAGCAGCCCGAGGGGGATTTCCTACAATGAGCAGTTCTTC
CDR3 protein: CASSPRGISYNEQFF

J gene: TRBJ2-7
D gene: TRBD1
clone size: many
V gene: TRBV10-2
CDR3 DNA: TGCGCCAGCAGTGAGTCGGACAGGGGAGCCTACGAGCAGTACTTC
CDR3 protein: CASSESDRGAYEQYF